This TCR beta chain was obtained from a study of cytotoxic CD8 clonotypes in ibrutinib-treated CLL. Study at large: Response samples came after a median 12 months of treatment, range 6 to 36. Whole-study results and caveats: Relative to age-matched healthy donors, clonality at baseline was higher, and it tracked circulating CD8+ T-cell counts.

Only in-frame clones appear in the TCRdb table, and some are missing; sequencing was by immunoSEQ multiplex PCR. This sample has approximately 100,000 clones, with about 78% found just once. There are 14 residues in the CDR3. Germline CDR1 and CDR2: MNHNY and SVGAGI (reference sequence). V was trimmed by 2 bases and J by 8 bases, leaving 12 bases between them. Note on this clone: What it binds is not known.

The chain is built from TRBV6-6 and TRBJ1-4; D unclear. This sequence originates from a human donor with chronic lymphocytic leukemia. The sample here was PBMCs, taken after 12 months of ibrutinib treatment. The CDR3 protein is CASSYVPRGEKLFF. CDR3 nucleotide sequence: TGTGCCAGCAGTTACGTCCCCCGAGGAGAAAAACTGTTTTTT.